This entry lists 3 T cell receptor beta chains sequenced from one sample in a study of T-cell memory formation after mild COVID-19. TCRdb fed the 5' RACE reads into MiXCR, producing one record per CDR3 protein. The profile shows around 310,000 distinct CDR3 sequences, 15% of them singletons. The specimen sequenced was PBMCs or a T cell subset sorted from them (not recorded which). The receptors derive from a man aged 18 to 30 who had mild COVID-19 (a few samples of this study predate the infection). Cell type and time point are not known.

The gene calls are TRBV19 and TRBJ2-2; either TRBD1 or TRBD2 may fit D (5 bases each). The germline V and J ends were trimmed by 10 bases and 1 base, with 16 bases remaining between them. There are 15 residues in the CDR3. CDR1 and CDR2 (germline): LNHDA, SQIVND (reference sequence). In DNA, the CDR3 is TGTGCCACCCTCCAGTCTGGGGGGAACACCGGGGAGCTGTTTTTT. Its translation is CATLQSGGNTGELFF.

The sample holds a few counts of this clonotype. The V gene is TRBV5-1, the J gene TRBJ2-7, with TRBD2 matching 8 bases. This CDR3 region has 15 residues. V trimming: 3 bases; J trimming: 0 bases; junction bases outside the gene matches: 5. Germline CDR1 SGHRS, CDR2 YFSETQ. CDR3 residues: CASSWTSGSSYEQYF. CDR3 in DNA: TGCGCCAGCAGCTGGACCAGCGGGAGCTCCTACGAGCAGTACTTC.

This clonotype was recorded a few times. V is TRBV9 and J is TRBJ1-3, with no clear D. Germline V lookup: CDR1 SGDLS, CDR2 YYNGEE. The CDR3 covers 13 residues. Between the trimmed V and J ends, which lost 4 bases and 4 bases, there was a span of 9 bases. The DNA of the CDR3 is TGTGCCAGCAGCAAAGCACCGGGAAACACCATATATTTT. It yields the protein CASSKAPGNTIYF.